The 32 T cell receptor beta chains in this list originate from one sample, sequenced in a study of shared clonotypes between healthy human individuals. Assay used: immunoSEQ multiplex PCR; TCRdb lists only in-frame clones, some missing. The table records approximately 1.5 million clones, around 98.5% of them present only once. The sequenced sample consisted of naive CD4+ T cells sorted from blood. Documented subset: CD45RA+ positively selected. These receptors were obtained from a man aged 30 to 45 in good health.

The count of this clone is one. V and J are TRBV7-9 and TRBJ2-7; D unclear. The CDR3 loop spans 14 amino acids. The V gene lost 1 base and the J gene lost 2 bases, with 9 bases spanning the gap. Germline CDR1 SEHNR, CDR2 FQNEAQ (reference sequence). The CDR3 reads CASSLGSSPYEQYF. DNA for the CDR3: TGTGCCAGCAGCTTAGGCAGTTCTCCCTACGAGCAGTACTTC.

The chain joins TRBV6-5 to TRBJ1-3, with a tentative D call TRBD1 (5 bases). V dropped 7 bases and J dropped 0 bases, with 10 bases sitting between them. Germline V lookup: CDR1 MNHEY, CDR2 SVGAGI. The CDR3 totals 14 residues. Written as DNA, the CDR3 is TGTGCCAGCACTACCGGGGGCTCTGGAAACACCATATATTTT. Residues: CASTTGGSGNTIYF.

V and J are TRBV5-6 and TRBJ1-2; tentatively, D is TRBD1 (5 bases). V was shortened by 1 base and J by 8 bases, with 24 bases between the two germline ends. Germline lookup yields CDR1 SGHDT and CDR2 YYEEEE. The CDR3 has 17 residues. DNA for the CDR3: TGTGCCAGCAGCTTGTATGAGGGACGTACACCGACCGGCGGCTACACCTTC. Residues: CASSLYEGRTPTGGYTF.

The chain employs TRBV5-4 and TRBJ2-7, with D perhaps TRBD1 or TRBD2 (5 bases each). The CDR3 covers 16 residues. The V end lost 3 bases, the J end lost 4 bases, and 20 bases lay between the germline ends. Germline V gene lookup returns CDR1 SGHNT and CDR2 YYREEE (reference sequence). CDR3 residues: CASSSGTVGPRYEQYF. DNA for the CDR3: TGTGCCAGCAGCTCGGGGACCGTCGGCCCCCGATACGAGCAGTACTTC.

This clone was seen more than once but under ten times. This sample includes further DNA sequences coding for the same CDR3. The rearrangement joins TRBV2 to TRBJ2-7, with unresolved D. This CDR3 region has 12 residues. The ends were cut back, 6 bases at V and 0 bases at J, with 6 bases in the middle. Germline V gene data show CDR1 as SNHLY and CDR2 as FYNNEI. The CDR3: CASSGSSYEQYF. CDR3 nucleotides: TGTGCCAGCAGCGGCAGCTCCTACGAGCAGTACTTC.

This clone showed up just once. The rearrangement uses TRBV7-8 and TRBJ2-5, with D perhaps TRBD1 or TRBD2 (7 bases each). Germline assignment: CDR1 SGHVS and CDR2 FQNEAQ. The CDR3 runs 15 residues. The ends were cut back, 2 bases at V and 2 bases at J, with 12 bases in the middle. CDR3 DNA: TGTGCCAGCAGCTTAAGCGGGACAGCTCAAGAGACCCAGTACTTC. It specifies CASSLSGTAQETQYF.

The chain couples TRBV5-5 to TRBJ2-3; no clear D. CDR1 is SGHKS, CDR2 YYEKEE, per germline (reference sequence). The CDR3 is 14 amino acids. Trimming took off 4 bases at V and 0 bases at J, with 9 bases between the two ends. The CDR3 region has the DNA TGTGCCAGCAGCCGTTTGGATAGCACAGATACGCAGTATTTT. It is translated as CASSRLDSTDTQYF. The full variable domain, completed using reference TRBV5-5 and TRBJ2-3, is DAGVTQSPTHLIKTRGQQVTLRCSPISGHKSVSWYQQVLGQGPQFIFQYYEKEERGRGNFPDRFSARQFPNYSSELNVNALLLGDSALYLCASSRLDSTDTQYFGPGTRLTVL.

A note on this clone: One end of the junction fails to match germline, which may point to a read error. V and J are TRBV2 and TRBJ2-7; possible D gene TRBD2, 6 bases. The germline V gene encodes CDR1 SNHLY and CDR2 FYNNEI. The CDR3 consists of 12 residues. This CDR3 is CASSVSGYGQYF. CDR3 coding DNA: TGTGCCAGCAGTGTTAGCGGCTACGGGCAGTACTTC.

The V and J genes are TRBV11-2 and TRBJ1-1, with a possible D match to TRBD1 (6 bases). Trimming left V 7 bases short and J 1 base short, with 13 bases between. Germline values: CDR1 SGHAT, CDR2 FQNNGV. The CDR3 has 14 amino acids. The CDR3 loop is CASTETGANTEAFF. The CDR3 coding sequence is TGTGCCAGCACCGAGACAGGTGCGAACACTGAAGCTTTCTTT.

The chain combines TRBV29-1 with TRBJ2-1; D not certain. Trimming cost V 4 bases and J 1 base, with 14 bases left between them. The CDR3 contains 15 residues. Germline CDR1 SQVTM, CDR2 ANQGSEA. The CDR3 region has the DNA TGCAGCGTTGGGGCCGAGATCTTTTCCTACAATGAGCAGTTCTTC. Amino acid sequence: CSVGAEIFSYNEQFF.

The rearrangement links TRBV4-3 to TRBJ2-3; 7 nucleotides line up with TRBD2. The junction had 7 bases not matched to a gene; V was cut back by 4 bases and J by 0 bases. From germline, CDR1 is LGHNA and CDR2 YSLEER. CDR3 length: 16 amino acids. The CDR3 region is CASSRLSGTSTDTQYF. CDR3 DNA: TGCGCCAGCAGCCGTTTGAGCGGGACTAGCACAGATACGCAGTATTTT.

The rearrangement uses TRBV19 and TRBJ2-5, with D possibly matching TRBD1 (5 bases). CDR3 size: 14 residues. Germline-derived CDR1 and CDR2 are LNHDA and SQIVND (reference sequence). Trimming left V 2 bases short and J 7 bases short, with 14 bases between. The CDR3 reads CASSITAWQGTQYF. The CDR3 DNA sequence: TGTGCCAGTAGTATAACAGCTTGGCAGGGGACCCAGTACTTC.

The chain combines TRBV18 with TRBJ2-1; 13 nucleotides agree with TRBD2. From germline, CDR1 is KGHSH and CDR2 LQKENI. With 3 bases clipped from V and 2 bases from J, the junction kept 4 bases outside the gene matches. CDR3 length: 17 amino acids. The CDR3 DNA reads as TGTGCCAGCTCACCCGGAGGGACTAGCGGGACCTACAATGAGCAGTTCTTC. Translation gives CASSPGGTSGTYNEQFF.

CDR3 in DNA: TGCGCCAGCAGCCAAGGCAGGGCGTCCCGCGAGCAGTACTTC. Translation gives CASSQGRASREQYF. The chain combines TRBV4-3 with TRBJ2-7; tentative D call: TRBD1 (5 bases). CDR1 LGHNA and CDR2 YSLEER come from the germline V gene. The CDR3 runs to 14 residues. V was trimmed by 1 base and J by 6 bases, leaving 13 bases between them.

The V gene is TRBV7-9, the J gene TRBJ2-7; the D gene is possibly TRBD2 (6 bases). Germline lookup yields CDR1 SEHNR and CDR2 FQNEAQ (reference sequence). CDR3 size: 15 residues. V was cut by 1 base and J by 0 bases, with 10 bases left in between. CDR3 coding DNA: TGTGCCAGCAGCTTAGGGCGGAGGGGCTCCTACGAGCAGTACTTC. This gives the protein CASSLGRRGSYEQYF.

This sequence joins TRBV7-8 and TRBJ2-3, with TRBD1 identical over 11 bases. The J segment lost 5 bases and the V segment lost 4 bases, leaving 11 bases of the junction unmatched. Germline V gene data show CDR1 as SGHVS and CDR2 as FQNEAQ. This CDR3 contains 17 residues. The CDR3 sequence: CASSSRTGGTFGDTQYF. The CDR3 bases are TGTGCCAGCAGCTCCCGGACAGGGGGCACCTTTGGAGATACGCAGTATTTT. The full variable domain, in which reference TRBV7-8 and TRBJ2-3 provide the parts outside the CDR3, is GAGVSQSPRYKVAKRGQDVALRCDPISGHVSLFWYQQALGQGPEFLTYFQNEAQLDKSGLPSDRFFAERPEGSVSTLKIQRTQQEDSAVYLCASSSRTGGTFGDTQYFGPGTRLTVL.

The gene calls are TRBV5-1 and TRBJ1-1; no clear D. V was trimmed by 0 bases and J by 0 bases, leaving 6 bases between them. This CDR3 has 14 amino acids. Germline V gene data show CDR1 as SGHRS and CDR2 as YFSETQ. CDR3 residues: CASSLVSLNTEAFF. The CDR3 DNA sequence: TGCGCCAGCAGCTTGGTAAGCCTGAACACTGAAGCTTTCTTT.

The gene calls are TRBV28 and TRBJ1-2; 12 bases fit TRBD1. The V segment lost 6 bases and the J segment 4 bases; nucleotides outside the gene matches: 15. CDR1 and CDR2 (germline): MDHEN, SYDVKM. The CDR3 is made up of 18 amino acids. The CDR3 DNA reads as TGTGCCAGCAGAACAGACCGGGACAGGGGGCGAGATGGCTATGGCTACACCTTC. Its protein is CASRTDRDRGRDGYGYTF.

This clone came up once. V gene TRBV5-1 combines with J gene TRBJ2-5, with TRBD2 matching 9 bases. The germline V gene encodes CDR1 SGHRS and CDR2 YFSETQ. The CDR3 has 18 amino acids. V dropped 4 bases and J dropped 4; count of bases not matched to a gene: 17. The CDR3 loop is CASSQRPAILAGLETQYF. For the CDR3, the DNA is TGCGCCAGCAGCCAACGTCCAGCCATACTAGCGGGTTTAGAGACCCAGTACTTC.

The J gene is TRBJ2-7, the V gene TRBV5-4, with 9 positions matching TRBD2. V lost 2 bases and J lost 0; bases outside the gene matches: 3. The CDR3 sequence is 15 residues long. Germline V gene data show CDR1 as SGHNT and CDR2 as YYREEE (reference sequence). The CDR3 here is CASSFSGSSSYEQYF. For the CDR3, the DNA is TGTGCCAGCAGCTTTAGCGGGAGTAGCTCCTACGAGCAGTACTTC.

This clone has a single count. This chain connects TRBV6-1 to TRBJ2-1; 8 positions agree with TRBD2. CDR1 is MNHNS, CDR2 SASEGT, per germline. CDR3 length: 16 amino acids. J lost 4 bases, V lost 4 bases, and 9 bases had no gene match. This chain's CDR3 is CASSGLAGRGYNEQFF. CDR3 sequence (DNA): TGTGCCAGCAGTGGGTTAGCGGGAAGAGGATACAATGAGCAGTTCTTC.

This rearrangement joins TRBV4-1 to TRBJ2-1, with unresolved D. Germline CDR1 and CDR2: MGHRA and YSYEKL. Between the trimmed V and J ends, which lost 1 base and 8 bases, there was a span of 12 bases. The CDR3 covers 14 residues. CDR3 nucleotide sequence: TGCGCCAGCAGCCAAGCTTCCCCCATTGATGAGCAGTTCTTC. Encoded protein: CASSQASPIDEQFF.

The V call is TRBV6-5, the J call TRBJ2-7, with 7 positions matching TRBD2. V was pared by 8 bases and J by 7 bases, with 11 bases of the junction left unmatched. CDR1 is MNHEY, CDR2 SVGAGI, per germline. The CDR3 runs 13 residues. CDR3 DNA: TGTGCCAGCTGGCTAGCGGATGGTCGGGAGCAGTACTTC. Translated, it gives CASWLADGREQYF.

CDR3 loop: CASNTWGGVVQFF. The CDR3 DNA sequence: TGTGCCAGCAACACCTGGGGGGGAGTTGTGCAGTTCTTC. The rearrangement joins TRBV27 to TRBJ2-1; TRBD2 aligns across 7 bases. The germline V gene encodes CDR1 MNHEY and CDR2 SMNVEV (reference sequence). This CDR3 spans 13 amino acids. Trimming cost V 7 bases and J 12 bases; bases outside gene matches: 12.

The V and J genes are TRBV6-5 and TRBJ2-2, with TRBD2 as a possible D gene (6 bases). Trimming removed 7 bases from V and 2 bases from J, with 11 bases in between. CDR3 length: 14 amino acids. The germline gives CDR1 MNHEY, CDR2 SVGAGI. CDR3 sequence (DNA): TGTGCCAGCAATTTAGCGGCCAACACCGGGGAGCTGTTTTTT. Protein sequence: CASNLAANTGELFF.

About this clone itself: The sample has other DNA sequences that encode this CDR3 too. The chain has TRBV18 and TRBJ2-2; TRBD2 is a possible D gene (5 bases). The germline CDR1 and CDR2 sequences are KGHSH and LQKENI. V lost 6 bases to trimming and J lost 7 bases, with 9 bases between them. The CDR3 is 12 amino acids. The CDR3 DNA reads TGTGCCAGCTCCCCGAGGGTCGGGGAGCTGTTTTTT. Encoded protein: CASSPRVGELFF.

The chain combines TRBV18 with TRBJ2-4; D not certain. Per germline, CDR1 KGHSH and CDR2 LQKENI. The V end was cut by 3 bases, the J end by 6 bases, with 18 bases between. This CDR3 is 16 amino acids long. The CDR3 loop reads CASSPLSVVSGNIQYF. CDR3 DNA: TGTGCCAGCTCACCGCTATCAGTGGTGTCGGGAAACATTCAGTACTTC.

The gene calls are TRBV15 and TRBJ2-1, with a weak D call TRBD2 (5 bases). CDR3 length equals 13 residues. In germline, CDR1 is LNHNV, CDR2 YYDKDF (reference sequence). V lost 8 bases and J 0 bases, leaving 8 bases between the germline ends. DNA of the CDR3: TGTGCCACCGAGCGGAGCTCCTACAATGAGCAGTTCTTC. It codes for CATERSSYNEQFF.

The chain employs TRBV5-6 and TRBJ1-1; D may be TRBD1 (5 bases). The germline V and J ends were trimmed by 3 bases and 3 bases, with 15 bases remaining between them. CDR3 size: 15 residues. CDR1 and CDR2 (germline): SGHDT, YYEEEE. CDR3 coding DNA: TGTGCCAGCAGCTCTCGCCGGCAGGGAGACACTGAAGCTTTCTTT. Translation: CASSSRRQGDTEAFF.

The chain employs TRBV27 and TRBJ2-7, with TRBD1 matching over 11 bases. CDR1 and CDR2 (germline): MNHEY, SMNVEV (reference sequence). V lost 5 bases and J lost 3; bases outside the gene matches: 9. CDR3 size: 16 residues. This chain's CDR3 is CASSAIRGQGGYEQYF. The CDR3 DNA sequence: TGTGCCAGCAGTGCCATCAGGGGACAGGGGGGCTACGAGCAGTACTTC.

This rearrangement joins TRBV9 to TRBJ1-3; D unclear. Germline CDR1 SGDLS, CDR2 YYNGEE. The CDR3 is made up of 15 amino acids. Trimming stripped 0 bases from V and 2 bases from J, with 9 bases between. The CDR3 here is CASSVGGGTGNTIYF. The CDR3 bases are TGTGCCAGCAGCGTAGGAGGAGGTACTGGAAACACCATATATTTT.

This chain links TRBV28 with TRBJ2-2; unclear D gene. This CDR3 has 16 amino acids. CDR1 and CDR2 (germline): MDHEN, SYDVKM. V was trimmed by 4 bases and J by 1 base, leaving 13 bases between them. In DNA, the CDR3 is TGTGCCAGCAGTTATCCGGCCGGAATGAACACCGGGGAGCTGTTTTTT. This codes for CASSYPAGMNTGELFF.